This T cell receptor beta chain stems from a study of blood T cell repertoires in COVID-19. About the research overall: From the United States, Italy and Spain came samples of acute and convalescent COVID-19. PBMCs, B-cell-depleted T cells, or T cells were the source of the cDNA or gDNA that made up the material.

This clone was detected once. Authors' processing steps: It was from reference gene primer amplification that nucleated cell counts were estimated. Using immunoSEQ multiplex PCR, the repertoire was profiled, and TCRdb retains in-frame clones only, with some absent. Clone size and V and J calls were adopted from that table, with D and trimming inferred from the DNA. The sample yields roughly 320,000 clones, almost 85% seen once. V was pared by 1 base and J by 4 bases, with 3 bases of the junction left unmatched. The germline CDR1 and CDR2 sequences are LGHDT and YNNKEL (reference sequence). This CDR3 is built from 15 residues.

The material sequenced was peripheral blood. J is TRBJ2-3 and V is TRBV3-1 (or the pseudogene TRBV3-2), with 9 bases that match TRBD2. The sequence derives from a human donor in a cohort sampled during active COVID-19. CDR3 in DNA: TGTGCCAGCAGCCAAGGGACTAGCGAGTCAGATACGCAGTATTTT. This gives the protein CASSQGTSESDTQYF.